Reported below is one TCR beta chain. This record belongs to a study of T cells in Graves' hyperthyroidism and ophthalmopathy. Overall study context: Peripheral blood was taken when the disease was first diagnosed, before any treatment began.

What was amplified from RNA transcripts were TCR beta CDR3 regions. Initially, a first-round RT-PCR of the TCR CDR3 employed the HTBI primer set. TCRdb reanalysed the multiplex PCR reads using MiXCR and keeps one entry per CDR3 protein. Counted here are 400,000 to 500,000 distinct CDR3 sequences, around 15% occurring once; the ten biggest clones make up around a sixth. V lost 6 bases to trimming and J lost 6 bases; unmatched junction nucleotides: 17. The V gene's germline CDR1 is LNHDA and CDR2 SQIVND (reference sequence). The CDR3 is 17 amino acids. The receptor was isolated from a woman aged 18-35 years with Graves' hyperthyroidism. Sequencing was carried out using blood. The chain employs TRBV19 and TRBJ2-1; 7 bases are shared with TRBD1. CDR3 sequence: CASSGVGLTGRGNEQFF. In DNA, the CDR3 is TGTGCCAGTAGCGGAGTCGGCCTGACAGGGAGAGGCAATGAGCAGTTCTTC.